This T cell receptor beta chain is from a study of T-cell reconstitution after alpha-beta-depleted transplantation in children (dated by TCRdb to about 2016). Background on the whole study: Using TCR repertoire profiling, the study quantitatively followed how T-cell immune reconstitution unfolded in children after TCRalphabeta/CD19-depleted allogeneic hematopoietic cell transplantation.

In the case of this clonotype: The antigen it binds to is not known. One base away there is no much larger clone; base qualities are not given.

The library was made by PCR. Reads for this sample came from an Illumina HiSeq 2500. TCR libraries were prepared with molecular barcoding, using unique molecular identifiers to normalize TCRbeta repertoire quantification. TCRdb reprocessed the public reads (quality trimming at Q25 with fastp, clone calling with MiXCR) and kept in-frame beta chains. Identical CDR3 proteins give one entry, which carries the most common genes and DNA. The sample has almost 400,000 distinct CDR3 sequences on record, just over 20% of them singletons. The top ten clonotypes cover 3.8% of the sample. Sequenced material: PBMCs from the stem cell graft donor, taken from the stem cell graft. The TCR sequence derives from a human donor who donated a stem cell graft to a child with acute myeloid leukemia.

The CDR3 amino acid sequence is: CASSLNTNRAYEQYF. The bases are TGTGCCAGCAGCTTAAATACCAACAGAGCCTACGAGCAGTACTTC. Here the chain combines TRBV7-2 and TRBJ2-7; no D gene is confidently identified. V loses 2 bases of germline sequence and J loses 2 bases, and the interval between the two ends is 13 bases. Inclusive of the bounding cysteine and phenylalanine, the CDR3 is 15 residues long. The sequence is cut down to CDR3 DNA, 45 bases in frame from base 1. The CDR1 and CDR2 encoded by the germline V gene are SGHTA and FQGNSA.